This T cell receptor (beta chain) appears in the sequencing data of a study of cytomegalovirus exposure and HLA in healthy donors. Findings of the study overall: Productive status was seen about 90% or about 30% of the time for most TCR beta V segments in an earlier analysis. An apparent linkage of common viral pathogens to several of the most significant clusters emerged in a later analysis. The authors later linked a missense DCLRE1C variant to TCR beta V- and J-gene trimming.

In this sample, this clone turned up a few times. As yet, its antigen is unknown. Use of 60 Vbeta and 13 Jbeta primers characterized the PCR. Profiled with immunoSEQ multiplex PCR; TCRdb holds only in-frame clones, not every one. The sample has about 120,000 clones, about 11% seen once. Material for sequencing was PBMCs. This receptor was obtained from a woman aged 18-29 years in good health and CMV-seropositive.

The CDR3, as DNA: TGTGCCAGCAGCGACGACTCAAGGAACACCGGGGAGCTGTTTTTT. It encodes CASSDDSRNTGELFF. The chain employs TRBV5-4 and TRBJ2-2; D is unclear. Trimming stripped 4 bases from V and 1 base from J, with 11 bases between. Germline loops: CDR1 SGHNT, CDR2 YYREEE (reference sequence). This CDR3 region has 15 residues.